This TCR beta chain originates from a study of cytomegalovirus exposure and HLA in healthy donors. Study findings and constraints: Later on, an analysis tied 15,000 to 20,000 TCR beta sequences to HLA alleles at 0.05 false discovery rate. Some 150 TCR beta chains were listed as cytomegalovirus-associated. TCR beta V- and J-gene trimming, according to a later analysis, was linked to a missense DCLRE1C variant.

Primers included in the PCR were 60 Vbeta and 13 Jbeta primers. The repertoire was sequenced with immunoSEQ multiplex PCR; TCRdb's copy has only in-frame clones and lacks some. The data hold approximately 90,000 clones, with 63% observed a single time. As concerns this clone: Its target is not known.

Germline CDR1 MNHEY, CDR2 SVGAGI. V lost 5 bases, J lost 1 base, and 9 bases lay in between. This CDR3 has 14 residues. The origin of this receptor is a woman aged 25 to 45 in good health and CMV-seronegative. This chain joins TRBV6-5 and TRBJ2-4, with D hard to call. Sequenced sample: PBMCs. CDR3 DNA sequence: TGTGCCAGCAGTCTCGACGGGGCCAAAAACATTCAGTACTTC. This codes for CASSLDGAKNIQYF.